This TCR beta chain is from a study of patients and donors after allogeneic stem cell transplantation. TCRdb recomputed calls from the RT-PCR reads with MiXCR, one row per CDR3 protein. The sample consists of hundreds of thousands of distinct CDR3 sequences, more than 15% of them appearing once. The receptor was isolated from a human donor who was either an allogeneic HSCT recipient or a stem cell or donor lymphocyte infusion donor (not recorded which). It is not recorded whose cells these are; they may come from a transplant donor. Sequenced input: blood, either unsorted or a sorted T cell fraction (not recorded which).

CDR3 DNA: TGTGCCAGCAGCGTAGACCTTAGCGGGGAAGTAGATACGCAGTATTTT. Translation: CASSVDLSGEVDTQYF. The V call is TRBV9, the J call TRBJ2-3; 8 bases are a match to TRBD2. V was clipped by 0 bases and J by 5 bases; unmatched bases: 8. Germline lookup yields CDR1 SGDLS and CDR2 YYNGEE. The CDR3 extends over 16 amino acids. Full variable domain (rest looked up from reference TRBV9 and TRBJ2-3): DSGVTQTPKHLITATGQRVTLRCSPRSGDLSVYWYQQSLDQGLQFLIQYYNGEERAKGNILERFSAQQFPDLHSELNLSSLELGDSALYFCASSVDLSGEVDTQYFGPGTRLTVL.